Listed below are T cell receptor beta chains from one sample, sequenced in a study of T cell responses to AZD1222 COVID-19 vaccine. Generated by immunoSEQ multiplex PCR, the TCRdb table keeps only in-frame clones and is missing some. The sample gives 60,000 to 75,000 clones, 65% to 80% of which show up once; under 4.5% is in the top ten. The specimen was peripheral blood, collected 28 days after the second AZD1222 dose. These receptors came from an adult who received the AZD1222 COVID-19 vaccine. CDR3s include the opening cysteine and the closing phenylalanine or tryptophan. D genes are given only for firm matches. Rows give clone size only sometimes, using once, few, many, or a class for an expanded clone.

v_gene	abundance	d_gene	j_gene	CDR3nt	CDR3aa
TRBV14	.	TRBD1	TRBJ1-1	TGTGCCAGCAGCCACTCTTACAGGGGGCGAAAGAAGACTGAAGCTTTCTTT	CASSHSYRGRKKTEAFF
TRBV19	once	TRBD1	TRBJ2-2	TGTGCCAGTAGGGAAGACAGGGTAAACACCGGGGAGCTGTTTTTT	CASREDRVNTGELFF
TRBV4-3	.	TRBD1	TRBJ1-5	TGCGCCAGCGCCAAGGGGGACAGGAAAAATCAGCCCCAGCATTTT	CASAKGDRKNQPQHF
TRBV5-1	.	.	TRBJ2-1	TGCGCCAGCAGCTTGGTGGGACTCCAGGACAATGAGCAGTTCTTC	CASSLVGLQDNEQFF
TRBV7-3	.	TRBD1	TRBJ1-3	TGTGCCAGCAGCAGCCAGGGACAGCCTGGAAACACCATATATTTT	CASSSQGQPGNTIYF
TRBV7-6	few	.	TRBJ1-3	TGTGCCAGCAGCTTCGCGCAGGGATCAGGAAACACCATATATTTT	CASSFAQGSGNTIYF
TRBV4-1	.	TRBD2	TRBJ2-3	TGCGCCAGCAGCCTCCTAGCGGGGGGGCAAGATACGCAGTATTTT	CASSLLAGGQDTQYF
TRBV3-1/TRBV3-2	.	TRBD1	TRBJ2-1	TGTGCCAGCAGCCAACAGGGGGCGCAGATACGCAATGAGCAGTTCTTC	CASSQQGAQIRNEQFF
TRBV5-1	.	.	TRBJ2-7	TGCGCCAGCAGCTTGGTTCTAGATCAGTCCTACGAGCAGTACTTC	CASSLVLDQSYEQYF
TRBV10-3	.	.	TRBJ1-6	TGTGCCATCAGTGAGTGGGGGGTATCGGGACAAGCAAATTCACCCCTCCACTTT	CAISEWGVSGQANSPLHF
TRBV24-1	.	.	TRBJ2-1	TGTGCCACCAGTGAACCAGGCACCGGGAGTAACAATGAGCAGTTCTTC	CATSEPGTGSNNEQFF
TRBV29-1	.	.	TRBJ2-3	TGCAGCGTTGAGCAGGGGCTTAGAACGCAGTATTTT	CSVEQGLRTQYF
TRBV6-5	few	.	TRBJ1-1	TGTGCCAGCAGTTACGGGACGTTCTCCACTGAAGCTTTCTTT	CASSYGTFSTEAFF
TRBV28	.	.	TRBJ1-2	TGTGCCAGCAGTCCCACAGGGTTCCTCTATGGCTACACCTTC	CASSPTGFLYGYTF
TRBV11-2	.	.	TRBJ1-2	TGTGCCAGCAGCCTCAACAGGGACTATGGCTACACCTTC	CASSLNRDYGYTF
TRBV11-3	.	.	TRBJ1-1	TGTGCCAGCAGCTTAAGTCGGGGGACCCCTGAAGCTTTCTTT	CASSLSRGTPEAFF
TRBV5-1	.	.	TRBJ1-4	TGCGCCAGCAGCTTGGGAGGTACGACTAATGAAAAACTGTTTTTT	CASSLGGTTNEKLFF
TRBV12-5	.	.	TRBJ2-1	TGTGCTAGTGGGGCTGGCGGGGTTGAGCAGTTCTTC	CASGAGGVEQFF
TRBV14	few	.	TRBJ1-6	TGTGCCAGCAGCCGGGGGGCGATGTATAATTCACCCCTCCACTTT	CASSRGAMYNSPLHF
TRBV12-3/TRBV12-4	.	.	TRBJ2-5	TGTGCCAGCAGTTTTGGGAAAAAAGAGACCCAGTACTTC	CASSFGKKETQYF
TRBV19	.	.	TRBJ1-2	TGTGCCAGTAGCCCGGCGCTCGCGGGGGGCCCGATTGTAGACAGCAACTATGGCTACACCTTC	CASSPALAGGPIVDSNYGYTF
TRBV3-1/TRBV3-2	.	.	TRBJ1-1	TGTGCCAGCAGCCAACGAGAAGAACGTCCGGCTGAAGCTTTCTTT	CASSQREERPAEAFF
TRBV6-1	once	.	TRBJ2-2	TGTGCCAGCAGTGAATCCCCTACTCGGGGGCCGAACACCGGGGAGCTGTTTTTT	CASSESPTRGPNTGELFF
TRBV13	few	.	TRBJ2-2	TGTGCCAGCAGCCCGACGGGGTTCCCCGGGGAGCTGTTTTTT	CASSPTGFPGELFF
TRBV19	.	TRBD2	TRBJ2-2	TGTGCCAGTAGTGATTCGGGACTAGCGGGGCCGCCGTTTTTT	CASSDSGLAGPPFF
TRBV7-6	.	.	TRBJ1-5	TGTGCCAGCAGCACCCCCGTCGAACCGCTCAATCAGCCCCAGCATTTT	CASSTPVEPLNQPQHF
TRBV6-5	.	.	TRBJ1-1	TGTGCCAGCAGGGCCGGGGAGGGTCGGTCCCTTCAAGCTTTCTTT	CASRAGEGRSLQAFF